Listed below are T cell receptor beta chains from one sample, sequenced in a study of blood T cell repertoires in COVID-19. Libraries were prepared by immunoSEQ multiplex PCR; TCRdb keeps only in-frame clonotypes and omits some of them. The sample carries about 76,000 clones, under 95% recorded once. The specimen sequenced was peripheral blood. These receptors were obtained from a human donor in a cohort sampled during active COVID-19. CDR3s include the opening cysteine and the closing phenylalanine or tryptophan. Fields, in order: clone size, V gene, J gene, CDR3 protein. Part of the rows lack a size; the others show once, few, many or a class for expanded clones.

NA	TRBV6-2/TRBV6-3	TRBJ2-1	CASSPADWFNEQFF
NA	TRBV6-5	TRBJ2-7	CASSQRGIEQYF
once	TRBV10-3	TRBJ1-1	CGSSRGTNTEAFF
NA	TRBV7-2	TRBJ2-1	CASSHRQASAGEQFF
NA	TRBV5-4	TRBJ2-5	CASSLGTTETQYF
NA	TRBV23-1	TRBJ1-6	CASSQKQGGPLHF
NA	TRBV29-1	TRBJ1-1	CSVDGRGQGSVNTEAFF
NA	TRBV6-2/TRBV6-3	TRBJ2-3	CASSGPGGVVNTQYF
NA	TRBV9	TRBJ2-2	CASSVGSRGQTGELFF
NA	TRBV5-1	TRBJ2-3	CASSLATSGGPDTQYF
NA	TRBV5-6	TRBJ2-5	CASTRGEETQYF
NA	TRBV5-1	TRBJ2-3	CASSLGLAASTDTQYF
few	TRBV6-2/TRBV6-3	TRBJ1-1	CASSYSMGTVAEAFF
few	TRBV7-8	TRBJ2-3	CASSTLRISGGSDTQYF
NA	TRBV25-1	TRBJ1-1	CASIPTRGFDTEAFF
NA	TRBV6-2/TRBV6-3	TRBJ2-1	CASSKGLAGGTDEQFF
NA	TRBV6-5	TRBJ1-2	CASSTGTGVSNGYTF